The rows below give T cell receptor beta chains drawn from one sample of a study of T cells in Graves' hyperthyroidism and ophthalmopathy. TCRdb itself ran the multiplex PCR reads through MiXCR, one entry per CDR3 protein. The sample shows 650,000 to 800,000 distinct CDR3 sequences, just under 45% of them seen only once. The source material was peripheral blood or thyroid tissue (not recorded which). These receptors all come from an adult man with Graves' disease, either hyperthyroidism or ophthalmopathy (not recorded which). CDR3s include the opening cysteine and the closing phenylalanine or tryptophan. Each record gives: J gene, clone size, D gene, V gene, CDR3 DNA, CDR3 protein. The D gene is left open where the match is weak. Only some rows state a clone size, as once, few, many or a class for expanded clones.

>TRBJ2-7|-|TRBD2|TRBV6-1
TGTGCCAGCAGTGCACAGGCCGGACTAGCGCCCTACGAGCAGTACTTC
CASSAQAGLAPYEQYF
>TRBJ2-5|-|-|TRBV24-1
TGTGCCACCAGGGGGGAAGGCGGGAATCAGCCCCAGTACTTC
CATRGEGGNQPQYF
>TRBJ2-7|-|TRBD2|TRBV20-1
TGCAGTGCTGTAACTAGCGGGAGAATGCACGAGCAGTACTTC
CSAVTSGRMHEQYF
>TRBJ1-1|-|-|TRBV9
TGTGCCAGCAGCGTAAACCTGTTTACTGAAGCTTTCTTT
CASSVNLFTEAFF
>TRBJ2-7|few|TRBD2|TRBV18
TGTGCCAGCTCACCTTACATAGCGGGGGAGAAGCAGTACTTC
CASSPYIAGEKQYF
>TRBJ1-6|-|TRBD1|TRBV20-1
TGCAGTGCTAGAAAGGGAACCCGGACAGGGAGCTCACCCCTCCACTTT
CSARKGTRTGSSPLHF
>TRBJ1-1|-|TRBD1|TRBV29-1
TGCAGCGATCGGACAGGGGTGGGCACTGAAGCTTTCTTT
CSDRTGVGTEAFF
>TRBJ1-5|many|-|TRBV24-1
TGTGCCACCAGTGATTTTCTGGGCCAGCCCCAGCATTTT
CATSDFLGQPQHF
>TRBJ2-2|few|TRBD2|TRBV12-3/TRBV12-4
TGTGCCAGCAGTGAGACTAGCGGGGCCACCGGGGAGCTGTTTTTT
CASSETSGATGELFF
>TRBJ1-2|few|-|TRBV6-6
TGTGCCAGCGGCGGGTCGGGCGGGTTAGATGGCTACACCTTC
CASGGSGGLDGYTF
>TRBJ1-4|-|-|TRBV29-1
TGCAGCGTATTCACCCCGGACAGATATGAAAAACTGTTTTTT
CSVFTPDRYEKLFF
>TRBJ2-5|many|TRBD1|TRBV29-1
TGCAGCGTTGAAGAGGACAGGGAGGAGACCCAGTACTTC
CSVEEDREETQYF
>TRBJ1-1|many|TRBD1|TRBV24-1
TGTGCCACCAGCCAGGGACAGAGGAACACTGAAGCTTTCTTT
CATSQGQRNTEAFF
>TRBJ2-7|few|-|TRBV11-2
TGTGCCAGCCAGAAAGGCGACAGATACGAGCAGTACTTC
CASQKGDRYEQYF
>TRBJ1-2|few|-|TRBV9
TGTGCCAGCAGCCCGGGACAAGTGATCTATGGCTACACCTTC
CASSPGQVIYGYTF
>TRBJ2-2|few|TRBD2|TRBV5-1
TGCGCCAGCAGCTTGGACGCTAGCGGGATGGCCGGGGAGCTGTTTTTT
CASSLDASGMAGELFF
>TRBJ1-5|once|TRBD1|TRBV7-9
TGTGCCAGCAGTTTGGGACAGGGCCAAAATCAGCCCCAGCATTTT
CASSLGQGQNQPQHF
>TRBJ1-1|-|TRBD1|TRBV7-2
TGTGCCAGCAGCTTCAGGGGGCCGATGAACACTGAAGCTTTCTTT
CASSFRGPMNTEAFF
>TRBJ2-5|few|TRBD2|TRBV5-1
TGCGCCAGCAGCTTGGGGACTAGCCGCACCAGCTACCAAGAGACCCAGTACTTC
CASSLGTSRTSYQETQYF
>TRBJ1-2|-|TRBD1|TRBV15
TGTGCCACCAGCAGGGACAGGCCGCGCTCTGGAAACACCTTC
CATSRDRPRSGNTF
>TRBJ2-5|few|-|TRBV20-1
TGCAGTGCTAGCCTAGCCGCAGAGACCCAGTACTTC
CSASLAAETQYF
>TRBJ1-2|once|TRBD1|TRBV2
TGTGCCAGCAGTTTACAGGGGATCCGAGGCTACACCTTC
CASSLQGIRGYTF
>TRBJ2-7|-|-|TRBV29-1
TGCAGCGTTGCGGTCGGACAATTCGAGCAGTACTTC
CSVAVGQFEQYF
>TRBJ1-1|-|TRBD1|TRBV2
TGTGCCAGCAGCTTAGCGCAAGGGGGCGGGTTGAACACTGAAGCTTTCTTT
CASSLAQGGGLNTEAFF
>TRBJ1-5|-|TRBD1|TRBV20-1
TGCAGTGCTAGACCTCATGGGACAGGGGGGGTCAATCAGCCCCAGCATTTT
CSARPHGTGGVNQPQHF
>TRBJ2-6|-|-|TRBV7-8
TGTGCCAGCAGCTCCCTGGGCGTACCCGGGACCAACGTCCTGACTTTC
CASSSLGVPGTNVLTF
>TRBJ2-7|few|-|TRBV20-1
TGCAGTGCTAGAGTCCTAGGGTTCTCCTACGAGCAGTACTTC
CSARVLGFSYEQYF
>TRBJ1-5|few|TRBD1|TRBV20-1
TGCAGTGCCCGTTACAGGGGGTATGATCAGCCCCAGCATTTT
CSARYRGYDQPQHF
>TRBJ2-5|-|TRBD1|TRBV6-1
TGTGCCAGCAGTCCCGGGACAGTGGAGACCCAGTACTTC
CASSPGTVETQYF
>TRBJ2-7|-|-|TRBV19
TGTGCCAGTAGTATCGCTAGCTACTCCTACCAGCAGTACTTC
CASSIASYSYQQYF
>TRBJ1-2|many|-|TRBV24-1
TGTGCCACCAGTGACTTCAACCGGGGGTATGGCTACACCTTC
CATSDFNRGYGYTF
>TRBJ1-6|-|-|TRBV20-1
TGCAGTGCTAGCTCTCGGGATCAGGAGGGGCCCCTCCACTTT
CSASSRDQEGPLHF
>TRBJ1-2|-|-|TRBV29-1
TGCAGCGACCACAGGGCTGGCTACACCTTC
CSDHRAGYTF
>TRBJ1-5|many|-|TRBV19
TGTGCCAGTAGTTGGGGAAATAGCAATCAGCCCCAGCATTTT
CASSWGNSNQPQHF
>TRBJ1-2|-|-|TRBV20-1
TGCAGTGCTAGAGTCCCTGCGAACGTCTATGGCTACACCTTC
CSARVPANVYGYTF
>TRBJ2-7|-|-|TRBV7-6
TGTGCCAGCAGCGACGGTGGGAACTCCTACGAGCAGTACTTC
CASSDGGNSYEQYF
>TRBJ2-5|-|-|TRBV19
TGTGCCAGTAGTGAGGGAGGTGGGGCCCGGGAGACCCAGTACTTC
CASSEGGGARETQYF
>TRBJ1-5|many|-|TRBV15
TGTGCCACCAGCAGAGGACCGGCGGGTAGCAATCAGCCCCAGCATTTT
CATSRGPAGSNQPQHF
>TRBJ2-5|-|TRBD1|TRBV2
TGTGCCAGCAGTCCCACAGGGGGCACGGCTGAGGCCCAGTACTTC
CASSPTGGTAEAQYF
>TRBJ2-7|-|-|TRBV20-1
TGCAGTGCTGGATCAACAGGGGGCGGGCGGGAGGCCCCCTACGAGCAGTACTTC
CSAGSTGGGREAPYEQYF
>TRBJ1-1|once|-|TRBV2
TGTGCCGGCAGCGATCTTCGGGGGGCTGAAGCTTTCTTT
CAGSDLRGAEAFF
>TRBJ1-5|-|TRBD1|TRBV20-1
TGCAGTGCCCGGGAAGACAGGGGGGGGCAGCCCCAGCATTTT
CSAREDRGGQPQHF
>TRBJ1-6|-|TRBD1|TRBV9
TGTGCCAGCAGCGGATCAGGGGGCCCGGATTCACCCCTCCACTTT
CASSGSGGPDSPLHF
>TRBJ1-6|few|TRBD1|TRBV20-1
TGCAGTGCCGAACAGGGGTACGCTAATTCACCCCTCCACTTT
CSAEQGYANSPLHF
>TRBJ1-3|-|-|TRBV29-1
TGCAGCGTTGGTCACACACTGAACACCATATATTTT
CSVGHTLNTIYF
>TRBJ2-5|-|TRBD1|TRBV2
TGTGCCAGCACTTTGACAGGGGGCCTGTCCTTC
CASTLTGGLSF
>TRBJ1-4|-|-|TRBV10-3
TGTGCCATCAGTACGGGGGGCGAAAAACTGTTTTTT
CAISTGGEKLFF
>TRBJ2-7|-|-|TRBV20-1
TGCAGTGCTAGAGATGGGACTCTAAGCTCCTACGAGCAGTACTTC
CSARDGTLSSYEQYF
>TRBJ1-2|many|TRBD1|TRBV29-1
TGCAGCGTTGACGGCCAGGGGGGCTTCAACTATGGCTACACCTTC
CSVDGQGGFNYGYTF
>TRBJ1-4|-|TRBD1|TRBV19
TGTGCCTGGGGACAGGGGGCACCAACAACGAACGAAAAACTGTTTTTT
CAWGQGAPTTNEKLFF
>TRBJ1-5|-|TRBD1|TRBV20-1
TGCAGTGCGGCAACAGGGGTGAATCAGCCCCAGCATTTT
CSAATGVNQPQHF
>TRBJ1-2|many|-|TRBV12-3/TRBV12-4
TGTGCCAGCAGTCCCCAATCGGGTAGCTATGGCTACACCTTC
CASSPQSGSYGYTF
>TRBJ1-5|-|-|TRBV5-1
TGCGCCAGCAGCTTCTTCCCTCAAGCTTTGGTACAGGAACTGTTTAGCAATCAGCCCCAGCATTTT
CASSFFPQALVQELFSNQPQHF
>TRBJ2-7|-|TRBD2|TRBV19
TGTGCCAGTAGTATGACTAGCGGAACCTACGAGCAGTACTTC
CASSMTSGTYEQYF
>TRBJ2-7|few|-|TRBV7-9
TGTGCCAGCAGCCAAGAAGGGATGAGCTCCTACGAGCAGTACTTC
CASSQEGMSSYEQYF
>TRBJ1-5|many|TRBD1|TRBV12-3/TRBV12-4
TGTGCCAGCAGTTCGGGACAGGTAATCAATCAGCCCCAGCATTTT
CASSSGQVINQPQHF
>TRBJ1-6|-|-|TRBV5-1
TGCGCCAGCAGCTTAAAGTTCCAAGATAATTCACCCCTCCACTTT
CASSLKFQDNSPLHF
>TRBJ2-6|-|-|TRBV7-2
TGCGCCAGCAGCCTCACGGGCCTCCGGCTCTCTGGGGCCAACGTCCTGACTTTC
CASSLTGLRLSGANVLTF
>TRBJ2-7|many|TRBD1|TRBV10-3
TGTGCCATCAGCGGGACAGGGGGCGCGGGGGAGCAGTACTTC
CAISGTGGAGEQYF
>TRBJ1-2|-|-|TRBV4-2
TGTGCCAGCAGCCAAGTCCGCGGCGGGACCAACTATGGCTACACCTTC
CASSQVRGGTNYGYTF